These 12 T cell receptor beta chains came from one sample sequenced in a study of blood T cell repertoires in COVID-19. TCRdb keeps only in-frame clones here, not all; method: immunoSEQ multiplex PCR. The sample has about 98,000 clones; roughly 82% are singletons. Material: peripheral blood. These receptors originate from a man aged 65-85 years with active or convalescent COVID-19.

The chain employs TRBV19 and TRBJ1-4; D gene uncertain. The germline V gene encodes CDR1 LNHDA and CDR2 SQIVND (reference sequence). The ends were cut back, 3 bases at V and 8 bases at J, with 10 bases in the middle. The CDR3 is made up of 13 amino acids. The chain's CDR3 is CASSIPGKEKLFF. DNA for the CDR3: TGTGCCAGTAGTATTCCGGGAAAAGAAAAACTGTTTTTT.

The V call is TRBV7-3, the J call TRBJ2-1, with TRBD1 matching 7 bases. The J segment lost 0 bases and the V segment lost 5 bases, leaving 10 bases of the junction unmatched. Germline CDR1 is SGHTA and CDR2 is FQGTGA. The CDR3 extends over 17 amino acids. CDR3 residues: CASSLGQSQSSYNEQFF. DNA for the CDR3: TGTGCCAGCAGCCTGGGACAGTCCCAGAGCTCCTACAATGAGCAGTTCTTC.

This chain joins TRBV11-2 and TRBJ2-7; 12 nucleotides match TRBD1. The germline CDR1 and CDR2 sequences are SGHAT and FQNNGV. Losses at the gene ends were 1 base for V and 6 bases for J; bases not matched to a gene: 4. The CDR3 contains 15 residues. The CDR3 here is CASSLAGQGAFEQYF. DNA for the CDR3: TGTGCCAGCAGCTTAGCGGGACAGGGGGCTTTCGAGCAGTACTTC.

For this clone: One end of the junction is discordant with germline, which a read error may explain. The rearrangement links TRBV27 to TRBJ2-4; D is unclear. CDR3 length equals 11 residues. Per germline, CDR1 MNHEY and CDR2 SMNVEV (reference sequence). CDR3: CASSLLERLVF. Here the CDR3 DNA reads TGTGCCAGCAGCCTATTAGAGAGACTCGTCTTC.

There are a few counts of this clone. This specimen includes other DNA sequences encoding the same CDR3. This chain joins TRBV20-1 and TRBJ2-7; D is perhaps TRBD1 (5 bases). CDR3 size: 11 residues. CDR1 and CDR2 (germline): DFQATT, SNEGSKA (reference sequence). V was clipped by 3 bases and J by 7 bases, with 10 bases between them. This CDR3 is CSARSGFEQYF. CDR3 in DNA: TGCAGTGCTAGGTCAGGGTTTGAGCAGTACTTC.

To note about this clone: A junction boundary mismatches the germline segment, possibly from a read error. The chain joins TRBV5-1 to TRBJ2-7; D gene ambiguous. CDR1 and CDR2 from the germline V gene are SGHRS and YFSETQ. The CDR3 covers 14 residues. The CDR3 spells CASSLTGGSSEQYF. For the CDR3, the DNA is TGCGCCAGCAGCTTAACTGGCGGCTCCTCCGAGCAGTACTTC.

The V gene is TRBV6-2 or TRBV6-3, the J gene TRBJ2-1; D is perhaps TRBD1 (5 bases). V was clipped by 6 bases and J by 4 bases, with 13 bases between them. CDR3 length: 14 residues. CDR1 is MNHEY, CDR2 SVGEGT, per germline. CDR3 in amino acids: CASSPTGFYNEQFF. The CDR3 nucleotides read TGTGCCAGCAGCCCAACAGGATTTTACAATGAGCAGTTCTTC.

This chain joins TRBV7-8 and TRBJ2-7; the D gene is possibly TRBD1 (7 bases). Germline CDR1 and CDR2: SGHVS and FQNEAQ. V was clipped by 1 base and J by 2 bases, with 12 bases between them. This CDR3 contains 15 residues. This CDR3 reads CASSLGQGGPYEQYF. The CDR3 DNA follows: TGTGCCAGCAGCTTAGGGCAGGGGGGACCCTACGAGCAGTACTTC.

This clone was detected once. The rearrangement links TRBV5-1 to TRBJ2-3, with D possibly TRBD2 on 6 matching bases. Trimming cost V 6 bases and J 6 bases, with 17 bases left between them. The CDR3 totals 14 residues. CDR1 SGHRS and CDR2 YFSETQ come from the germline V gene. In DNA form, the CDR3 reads TGCGCCAGCACTCCGGCGGGGCCCGCGGATACGCAGTATTTT. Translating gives CASTPAGPADTQYF.

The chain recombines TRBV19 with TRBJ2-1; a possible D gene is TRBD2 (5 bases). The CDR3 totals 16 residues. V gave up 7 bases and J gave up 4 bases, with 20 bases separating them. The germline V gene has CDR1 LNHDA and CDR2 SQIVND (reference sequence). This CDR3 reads CASKAFVQEDYNEQFF. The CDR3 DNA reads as TGTGCCAGTAAGGCCTTCGTTCAGGAGGATTACAATGAGCAGTTCTTC.

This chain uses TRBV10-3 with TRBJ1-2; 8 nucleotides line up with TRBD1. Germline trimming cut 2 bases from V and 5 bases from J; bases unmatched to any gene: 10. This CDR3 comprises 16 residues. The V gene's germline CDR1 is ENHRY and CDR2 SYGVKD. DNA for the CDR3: TGTGCCATCAGTGAGCCAAGGGACAGGCTGACTTATGGCTACACCTTC. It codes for CAISEPRDRLTYGYTF.

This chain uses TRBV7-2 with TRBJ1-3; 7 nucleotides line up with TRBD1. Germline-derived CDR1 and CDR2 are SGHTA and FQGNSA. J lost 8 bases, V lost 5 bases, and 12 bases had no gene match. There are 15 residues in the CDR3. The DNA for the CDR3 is TGTGCCAGCAGCCCAGGGGGGCCGGGAGGGGACACCATATATTTT. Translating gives CASSPGGPGGDTIYF.